This TCR beta chain was documented in a study of T cell changes during pregnancy in multiple sclerosis. Sequenced by immunoSEQ multiplex PCR; TCRdb stores in-frame clones only, minus some. The sample shows around 63,000 clones, 85% to 95% of them seen only once. The CDR3 totals 14 residues. Per the germline V gene, CDR1 is GTSNPN and CDR2 is SVGIG (reference sequence). V was shortened by 0 bases and J by 4 bases, with 10 bases between the two germline ends. Specimen: CD8+ T cells from peripheral blood mononuclear cells, collected in the third trimester of pregnancy. The source of this sequence is a female donor in good health, enrolled as a control in a pregnancy study. The gene calls are TRBV30 and TRBJ1-3; D uncertain. The CDR3 here is CAWSVSRGGNTIYF. The CDR3 region has the DNA TGTGCCTGGAGTGTCAGCCGCGGCGGAAACACCATATATTTT.